This T cell receptor beta chain was captured by sequencing in a study of CD8 T cells in ankylosing spondylitis. Regarding the study as a whole: Some of the motif variants had earlier been found in reactive arthritis patients' fluid and blood.

One entry per CDR3 protein, called by TCRdb with MiXCR from the 5' RACE reads. This sample has some 130,000 distinct CDR3 sequences, with roughly 15% found just once. Notes on this clonotype: Antigen unknown. This may be a read error: a much more frequent sequence differs by one nucleotide.

The CDR3 spans 14 residues. Germline CDR1 reads SGHRS; CDR2 reads YFSETQ. Sequencing was carried out using blood, either unsorted or a sorted T cell fraction (not recorded which). The rearrangement links TRBV5-1 to TRBJ2-2; D not certain. The TCR originated in a female donor with ankylosing spondylitis or in good health (not recorded which). The CDR3, as DNA: TGCGCCAGCAGCTATCTCAGGAACAGCGGGGAGCTGTTTTTT. Protein product: CASSYLRNSGELFF.